This T cell receptor (beta chain) was obtained from a study of cytomegalovirus exposure and HLA in healthy donors. Study-wide results and limits: Across HLA loci, a later analysis found differing TCR association rates, with DRB1 most and HLA-C fewest.

The germline V gene has CDR1 MNHEY and CDR2 SMNVEV (reference sequence). The CDR3 is 15 amino acids. V was shortened by 6 bases and J by 4 bases, with 15 bases between the two germline ends. Researchers ran the PCR with 60 Vbeta and 13 Jbeta primers. Profiling relied on immunoSEQ multiplex PCR, and the TCRdb table lists in-frame clones only, not all of them. This sample yields fewer than 200,000 clones, of which approximately 84% are seen a single time; more than 2% belongs to the top ten. Worth noting for this clone: Its specificity is unknown.

The sequenced material came from PBMCs. The chain recombines TRBV27 with TRBJ1-4; weak D call: TRBD1 (6 bases). The TCR comes from a man aged 18-30 years in good health and CMV-seropositive. As DNA, the CDR3 is TGTGCCAGCAGCTTGCCAGGGGCTGGTAATGAAAAACTGTTTTTT. This gives the protein CASSLPGAGNEKLFF.